This T cell receptor (beta chain) was identified in a study of sequential checkpoint blockade in melanoma. About the research overall: Randomization was 1:1 between first-line nivolumab→ipilimumab and ipilimumab→nivolumab. Both treatment sequences were followed by maintenance nivolumab.

Clones were read by immunoSEQ multiplex PCR, and TCRdb kept only the in-frame ones, dropping some. Here the sample spans around 6,000 clones, roughly half being singletons. As for treatment: randomized to nivolumab then ipilimumab (arm A) or the reverse (arm B). From thawed PBMCs, live CD3+CD8+ cells negative for CD19 and CD56 were sorted. This clone was detected a few times. This receptor was obtained from a human patient with melanoma. Some clones in this sample may be carry-over from other donors' samples. The starting material was CD8+ T cells sorted from blood (inferred from file names), obtained from a patient given nivolumab and ipilimumab in sequence.

The CDR3 DNA sequence: TGTGCCAGCAGCTTCCGGACAGGGGGCAGGTACGAGCAGTACTTC. Its protein is CASSFRTGGRYEQYF. The V gene is TRBV5-8, the J gene TRBJ2-7, with 11 bases matching TRBD1. With 2 bases clipped from V and 4 bases from J, the junction kept 5 bases outside the gene matches. The germline CDR1 and CDR2 sequences are SGHTS and YDEGEE. The CDR3 has 15 residues.